Below, 10 T cell receptor beta chains from the same sample are listed, as sequenced in a study of T cells in Graves' hyperthyroidism and ophthalmopathy. The investigators amplified TCR beta CDR3 regions from RNA transcripts. When the TCR CDR3 underwent first-round RT-PCR, the HTBI primer set was used. Using its own MiXCR run on the multiplex PCR reads, TCRdb lists one record per CDR3 protein. The repertoire holds around 500,000 distinct CDR3 sequences, with roughly 16% as singletons. Material: blood. These receptors were obtained from a woman younger than 45 with Graves' ophthalmopathy.

This clonotype was observed many times. The chain uses TRBV5-1 and TRBJ2-7; a weak D match, TRBD2 (6 bases). The CDR3 runs 14 residues. Germline CDR1 SGHRS, CDR2 YFSETQ. Trimming took off 0 bases at V and 0 bases at J, with 7 bases between the two ends. In nucleotides, the CDR3 is TGCGCCAGCAGCTTGGTAGCGGCCTCCTACGAGCAGTACTTC. Amino acids: CASSLVAASYEQYF.

This clonotype was detected many times. V and J are TRBV11-2 and TRBJ2-2; D is perhaps TRBD1 (6 bases). The CDR3 has 14 residues. V was trimmed by 7 bases and J by 2 bases, leaving 11 bases between them. Germline lookup yields CDR1 SGHAT and CDR2 FQNNGV. The CDR3 DNA sequence: TGTGCCAGCAACAAGGGGGTTAACACCGGGGAGCTGTTTTTT. It codes for CASNKGVNTGELFF. The full variable domain, with the rest looked up from reference TRBV11-2 and TRBJ2-2, is EAGVAQSPRYKIIEKRQSVAFWCNPISGHATLYWYQQILGQGPKLLIQFQNNGVVDDSQLPKDRFSAERLKGVDSTLKIQPAKLEDSAVYLCASNKGVNTGELFFGEGSRLTVL.

This clonotype has just one count. It may be a read error: a sequence one base away is much more abundant. The chain recombines TRBV6-1 with TRBJ2-1; D not certain. The CDR3 length is 14 residues. The germline V gene has CDR1 MNHNS and CDR2 SASEGT. CDR3 in DNA: TGTGCCAGCACCTCCGCTGACTTCTACAATGGGCAGTTCTTC. Its protein product is CASTSADFYNGQFF.

The chain carries TRBV7-2 and TRBJ2-2; weak D call: TRBD1 (6 bases). V dropped 5 bases and J dropped 3 bases, with 13 bases sitting between them. This CDR3 has 15 residues. From germline, CDR1 is SGHTA and CDR2 FQGNSA. The CDR3 sequence: CASSPYREYTGELFF. CDR3 sequence (DNA): TGTGCCAGCAGCCCCTACAGGGAGTACACCGGGGAGCTGTTTTTT.

In this sample, this clonotype turned up many times. The V call is TRBV7-9, the J call TRBJ1-2; unclear D gene. The V end was cut by 0 bases, the J end by 0 bases, with 2 bases between. The germline gives CDR1 SEHNR, CDR2 FQNEAQ (reference sequence). This CDR3 is 13 amino acids long. This chain's CDR3 is CASSLAANYGYTF. As DNA, the CDR3 is TGTGCCAGCAGCTTAGCGGCTAACTATGGCTACACCTTC.

Comment on this clonotype: A read error is possible here, since a much larger clone lies one base away. The chain recombines TRBV6-5 with TRBJ2-3; 9 nucleotides align to TRBD2. Germline loops: CDR1 MNHEY, CDR2 SVGAGI. Unmatched junction bases numbered 7, after V lost 2 bases and J lost 4 bases. This CDR3 is built from 16 residues. CDR3 loop: CASSYKASGKADTQYF. The DNA of the CDR3 is TGTGCCAGCAGTTACAAGGCTAGCGGGAAGGCAGATACGCAGTATTTT.

In its sample, this clonotype was seen many times. The CDR3 DNA sequence: TGTGCCAGCAGCCCTCGAACCCGCTACGTGGGAGAGACCCAGTACTTC. Translated: CASSPRTRYVGETQYF. The chain combines TRBV27 with TRBJ2-5; no definite D call. The CDR3 contains 16 residues. Trimming stripped 6 bases from V and 4 bases from J, with 21 bases between. The germline gives CDR1 MNHEY, CDR2 SMNVEV (reference sequence).

At least ten counts were recorded for this clonotype. The chain is built from TRBV12-3 or TRBV12-4 and TRBJ2-1; tentative D call: TRBD2 (6 bases). The ends were cut back, 6 bases at V and 2 bases at J, with 14 bases in the middle. CDR3 length equals 15 residues. CDR3 nucleotide sequence: TGTGCCAGCAGACCTTGGGGGGAGGCCTACAATGAGCAGTTCTTC. Protein product: CASRPWGEAYNEQFF.

This clonotype has just a few counts. The chain couples TRBV5-1 to TRBJ1-1; D not resolved. CDR1 is SGHRS, CDR2 YFSETQ, per germline. V gave up 4 bases and J gave up 3 bases, with 16 bases separating them. This CDR3 region has 15 residues. CDR3: CASSPGLVGYTEAFF. CDR3 in DNA: TGCGCCAGCAGCCCGGGCCTGGTGGGTTACACTGAAGCTTTCTTT.

This clonotype was seen at least ten times. V usage is TRBV12-3 or TRBV12-4 and J usage is TRBJ2-7; perhaps TRBD1 as D (6 bases). Trimming left V 0 bases short and J 4 bases short, with 10 bases between. This CDR3 has 14 amino acids. The CDR3 nucleotides are TGTGCCAGCAGTTTAGCGGACAGCCGATACGAGCAGTACTTC. Protein sequence: CASSLADSRYEQYF.